This TCR beta chain was profiled in a study of T cell repertoires in cytomegalovirus infection. A single record per CDR3 protein comes from TCRdb applying MiXCR to the reads. This repertoire shows about 190,000 distinct CDR3 sequences, 28% found once; its top ten account for about 31%. The CDR3 runs 16 residues. Germline V lookup: CDR1 SGHAT, CDR2 FQNNGV. The V segment lost 1 base and the J segment 6 bases; nucleotides outside the gene matches: 7. What was sequenced was PBMCs. J is TRBJ2-3 and V is TRBV11-2; the match to TRBD2 covers 10 bases. The receptor was derived from a human donor in good health (CMV status not recorded). Some clones in this sample may be carry-over from other donors' samples. The CDR3 bases are TGTGCCAGCAGCTTAGGAGCGGGGGGGGCCAAGGATACGCAGTATTTT. This sequence encodes CASSLGAGGAKDTQYF.